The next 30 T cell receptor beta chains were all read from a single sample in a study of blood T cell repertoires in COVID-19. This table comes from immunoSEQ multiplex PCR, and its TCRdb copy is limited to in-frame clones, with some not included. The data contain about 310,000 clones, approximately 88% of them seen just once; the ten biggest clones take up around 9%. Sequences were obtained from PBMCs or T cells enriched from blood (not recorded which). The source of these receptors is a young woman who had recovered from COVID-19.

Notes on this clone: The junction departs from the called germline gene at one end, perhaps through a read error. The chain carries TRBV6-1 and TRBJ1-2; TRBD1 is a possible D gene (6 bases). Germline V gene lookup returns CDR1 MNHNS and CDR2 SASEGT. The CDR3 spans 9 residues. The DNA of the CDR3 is TGTGCCAGCAGTGAAAGGGGGATCTTC. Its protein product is CASSERGIF.

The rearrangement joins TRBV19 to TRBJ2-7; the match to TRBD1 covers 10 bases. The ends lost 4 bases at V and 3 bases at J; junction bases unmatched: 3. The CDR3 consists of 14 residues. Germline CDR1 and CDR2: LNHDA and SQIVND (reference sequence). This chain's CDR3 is CASSTTGGHYEQYF. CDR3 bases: TGTGCCAGTAGTACGACAGGGGGCCACTACGAGCAGTACTTC. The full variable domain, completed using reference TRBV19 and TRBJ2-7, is DGGITQSPKYLFRKEGQNVTLSCEQNLNHDAMYWYRQDPGQGLRLIYYSQIVNDFQKGDIAEGYSVSREKKESFPLTVTSAQKNPTAFYLCASSTTGGHYEQYFGPGTRLTVT.

The CDR3 DNA reads TGTGCCAGCAGTCTCAGGGAAGCCCAGCATTTT. It is translated as CASSLREAQHF. The chain combines TRBV28 with TRBJ1-5; tentatively, D is TRBD1 (5 bases). With 5 bases removed from V and 11 bases from J, the gap between germline ends came to 10 bases. Germline V gives CDR1 MDHEN, CDR2 SYDVKM. This CDR3 has 11 amino acids.

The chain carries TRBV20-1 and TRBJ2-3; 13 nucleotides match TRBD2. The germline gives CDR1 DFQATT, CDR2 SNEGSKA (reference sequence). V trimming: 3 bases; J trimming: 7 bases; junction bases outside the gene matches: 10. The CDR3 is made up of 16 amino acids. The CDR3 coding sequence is TGCAGTGCTAGTGAGGGGCGACTAGCGGGAGGAAATACGCAGTATTTT. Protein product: CSASEGRLAGGNTQYF.

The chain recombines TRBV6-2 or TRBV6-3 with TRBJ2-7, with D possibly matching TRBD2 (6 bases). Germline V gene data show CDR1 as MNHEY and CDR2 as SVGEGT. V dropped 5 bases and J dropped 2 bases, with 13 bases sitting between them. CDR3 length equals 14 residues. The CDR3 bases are TGTGCCAGCAGTAGGGGTAGCGGACCCTACGAGCAGTACTTC. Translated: CASSRGSGPYEQYF.

DNA of the CDR3: TGTGCCAGCAGCCCGTTGGACAGGGGTGCAGATACGCAGTATTTT. Amino acids: CASSPLDRGADTQYF. The rearrangement links TRBV5-4 to TRBJ2-3; 9 bases align to TRBD1. V was clipped by 4 bases and J by 4 bases; unmatched bases: 7. This CDR3 spans 15 amino acids. Germline V CDR1 and CDR2: SGHNT, YYREEE (reference sequence).

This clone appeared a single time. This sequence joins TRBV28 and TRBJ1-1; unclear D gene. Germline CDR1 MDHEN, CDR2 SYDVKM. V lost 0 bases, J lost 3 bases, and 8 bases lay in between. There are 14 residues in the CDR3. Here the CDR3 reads CASSLWRMDTEAFF. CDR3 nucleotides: TGTGCCAGCAGTTTATGGAGGATGGACACTGAAGCTTTCTTT. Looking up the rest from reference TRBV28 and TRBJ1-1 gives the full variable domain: DVKVTQSSRYLVKRTGEKVFLECVQDMDHENMFWYRQDPGLGLRLIYFSYDVKMKEKGDIPEGYSVSREKKERFSLILESASTNQTSMYLCASSLWRMDTEAFFGQGTRLTVV.

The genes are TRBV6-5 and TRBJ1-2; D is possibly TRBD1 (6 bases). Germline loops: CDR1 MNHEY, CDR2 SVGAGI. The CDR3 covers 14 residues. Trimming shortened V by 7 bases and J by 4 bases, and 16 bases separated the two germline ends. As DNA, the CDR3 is TGTGCCAGCAAATCAACGACAGGTAGCTATGGCTACACCTTC. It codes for CASKSTTGSYGYTF.

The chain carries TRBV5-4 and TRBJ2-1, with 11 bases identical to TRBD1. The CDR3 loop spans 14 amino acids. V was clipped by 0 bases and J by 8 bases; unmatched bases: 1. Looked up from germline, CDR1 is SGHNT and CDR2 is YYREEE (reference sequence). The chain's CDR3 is CASSLEGQGDEQFF. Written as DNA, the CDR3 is TGTGCCAGCAGCTTGGAGGGACAGGGGGATGAGCAGTTCTTC. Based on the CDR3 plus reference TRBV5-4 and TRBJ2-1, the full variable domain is ETGVTQSPTHLIKTRGQQVTLRCSSQSGHNTVSWYQQALGQGPQFIFQYYREEENGRGNFPPRFSGLQFPNYSSELNVNALELDDSALYLCASSLEGQGDEQFFGPGTRLTVL.

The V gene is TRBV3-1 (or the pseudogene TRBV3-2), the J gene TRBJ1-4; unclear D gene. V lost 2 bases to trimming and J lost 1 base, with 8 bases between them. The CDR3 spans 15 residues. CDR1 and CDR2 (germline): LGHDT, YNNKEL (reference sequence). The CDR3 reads CASSQTPITNEKLFF. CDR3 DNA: TGTGCCAGCAGCCAAACTCCCATAACTAATGAAAAACTGTTTTTT.

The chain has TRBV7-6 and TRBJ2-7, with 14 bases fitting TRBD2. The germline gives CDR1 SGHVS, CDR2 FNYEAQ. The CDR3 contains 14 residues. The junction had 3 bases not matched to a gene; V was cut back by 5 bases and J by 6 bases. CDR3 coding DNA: TGTGCCAGCAGCCAGGGACTAGCGGGAGCCGAGCAGTACTTC. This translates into CASSQGLAGAEQYF.

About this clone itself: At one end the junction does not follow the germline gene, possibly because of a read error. The CDR3 here is CASSENRARAPVF. The CDR3, as DNA: TGTGCCAGCAGCGAAAACAGGGCGCGGGCCCCAGTGTTC. The chain joins TRBV7-2 to TRBJ2-7; maybe TRBD1 (6 bases). CDR1 is SGHTA, CDR2 FQGNSA, per germline. The CDR3 is made up of 13 amino acids.

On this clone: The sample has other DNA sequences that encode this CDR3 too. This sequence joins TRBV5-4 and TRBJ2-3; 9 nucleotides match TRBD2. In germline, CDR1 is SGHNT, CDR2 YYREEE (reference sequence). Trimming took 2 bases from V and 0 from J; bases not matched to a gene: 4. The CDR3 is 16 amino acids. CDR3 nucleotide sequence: TGTGCCAGCAGCTTCCGTCTAGCGGGAAGCACAGATACGCAGTATTTT. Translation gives CASSFRLAGSTDTQYF.

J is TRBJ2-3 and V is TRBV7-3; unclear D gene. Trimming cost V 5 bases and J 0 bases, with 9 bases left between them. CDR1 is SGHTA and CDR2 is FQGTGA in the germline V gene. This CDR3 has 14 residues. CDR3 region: CASSTEDSTDTQYF. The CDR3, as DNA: TGTGCCAGCAGCACAGAAGATAGCACAGATACGCAGTATTTT.

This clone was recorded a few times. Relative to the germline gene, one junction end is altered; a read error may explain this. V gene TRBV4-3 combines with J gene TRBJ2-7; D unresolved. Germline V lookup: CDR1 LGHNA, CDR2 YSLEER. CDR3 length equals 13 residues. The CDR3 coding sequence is TGCGCCAGCAGCCAAGATCTGGGCCCGAAACCAATATTC. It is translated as CASSQDLGPKPIF.

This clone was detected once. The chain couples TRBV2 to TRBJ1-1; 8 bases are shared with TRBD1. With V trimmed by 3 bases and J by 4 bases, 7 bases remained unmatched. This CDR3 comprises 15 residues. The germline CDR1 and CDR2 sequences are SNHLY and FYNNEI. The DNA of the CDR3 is TGTGCCAGCAGTGAGGACTCAGGGGGCCTCACTGAAGCTTTCTTT. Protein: CASSEDSGGLTEAFF.

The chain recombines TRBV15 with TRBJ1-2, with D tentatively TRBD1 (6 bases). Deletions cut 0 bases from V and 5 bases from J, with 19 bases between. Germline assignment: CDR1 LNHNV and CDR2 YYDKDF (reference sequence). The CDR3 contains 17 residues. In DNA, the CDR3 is TGTGCCACCAGCAGAGATGTCGCAGTCAGGGGATATTATGGCTACACCTTC. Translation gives CATSRDVAVRGYYGYTF.

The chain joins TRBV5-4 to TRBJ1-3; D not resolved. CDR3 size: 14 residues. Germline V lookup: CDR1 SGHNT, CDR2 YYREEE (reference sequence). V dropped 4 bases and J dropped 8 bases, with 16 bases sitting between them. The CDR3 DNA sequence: TGTGCCAGCAGCCCACGACAAGGAGGAGACACCATATATTTT. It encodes CASSPRQGGDTIYF.

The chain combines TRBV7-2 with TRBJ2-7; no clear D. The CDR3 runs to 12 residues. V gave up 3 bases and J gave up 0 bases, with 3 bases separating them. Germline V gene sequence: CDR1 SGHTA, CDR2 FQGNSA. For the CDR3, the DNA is TGTGCCAGCAGCTTGAGCTCCTACGAGCAGTACTTC. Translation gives CASSLSSYEQYF. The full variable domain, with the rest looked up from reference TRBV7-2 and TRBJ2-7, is GAGVSQSPSNKVTEKGKDVELRCDPISGHTALYWYRQSLGQGLEFLIYFQGNSAPDKSGLPSDRFSAERTGGSVSTLTIQRTQQEDSAVYLCASSLSSYEQYFGPGTRLTVT.

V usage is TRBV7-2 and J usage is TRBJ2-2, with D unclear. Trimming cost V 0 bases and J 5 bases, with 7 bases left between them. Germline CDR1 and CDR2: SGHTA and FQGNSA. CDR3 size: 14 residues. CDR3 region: CASSLAGRTGELFF. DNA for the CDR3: TGTGCCAGCAGCTTAGCTGGCAGGACCGGGGAGCTGTTTTTT.

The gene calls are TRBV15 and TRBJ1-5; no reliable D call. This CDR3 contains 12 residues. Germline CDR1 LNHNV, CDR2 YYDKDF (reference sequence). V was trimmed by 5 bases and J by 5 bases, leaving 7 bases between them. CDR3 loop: CATSGQHQPQHF. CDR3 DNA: TGTGCCACCAGCGGGCAGCATCAGCCCCAGCATTTT.

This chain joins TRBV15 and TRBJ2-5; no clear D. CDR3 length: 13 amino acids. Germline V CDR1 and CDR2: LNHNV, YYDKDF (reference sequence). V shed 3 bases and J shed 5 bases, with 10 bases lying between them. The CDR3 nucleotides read TGTGCCACCAGCAGGGCGGTATATGAGACCCAGTACTTC. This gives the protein CATSRAVYETQYF. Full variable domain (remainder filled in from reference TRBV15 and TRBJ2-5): DAMVIQNPRYQVTQFGKPVTLSCSQTLNHNVMYWYQQKSSQAPKLLFHYYDKDFNNEADTPDNFQSRRPNTSFCFLDIRSPGLGDTAMYLCATSRAVYETQYFGPGTRLLVL.

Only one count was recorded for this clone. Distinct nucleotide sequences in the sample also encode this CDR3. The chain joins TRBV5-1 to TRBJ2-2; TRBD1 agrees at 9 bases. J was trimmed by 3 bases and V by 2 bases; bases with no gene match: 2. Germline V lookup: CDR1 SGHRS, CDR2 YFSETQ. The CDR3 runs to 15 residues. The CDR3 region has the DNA TGCGCCAGCAGCTTAAGGACAGGGGACACCGGGGAGCTGTTTTTT. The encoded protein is CASSLRTGDTGELFF. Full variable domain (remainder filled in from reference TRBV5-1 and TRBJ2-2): KAGVTQTPRYLIKTRGQQVTLSCSPISGHRSVSWYQQTPGQGLQFLFEYFSETQRNKGNFPGRFSGRQFSNSRSEMNVSTLELGDSALYLCASSLRTGDTGELFFGEGSRLTVL.

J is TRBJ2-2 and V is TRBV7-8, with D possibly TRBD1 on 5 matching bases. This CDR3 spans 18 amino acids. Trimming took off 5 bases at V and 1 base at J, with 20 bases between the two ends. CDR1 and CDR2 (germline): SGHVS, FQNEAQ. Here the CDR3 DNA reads TGTGCCAGCAGCCCCCTTATGTGGTGGCAGGGGAACACCGGGGAGCTGTTTTTT. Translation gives CASSPLMWWQGNTGELFF. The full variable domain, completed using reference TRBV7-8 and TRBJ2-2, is GAGVSQSPRYKVAKRGQDVALRCDPISGHVSLFWYQQALGQGPEFLTYFQNEAQLDKSGLPSDRFFAERPEGSVSTLKIQRTQQEDSAVYLCASSPLMWWQGNTGELFFGEGSRLTVL.

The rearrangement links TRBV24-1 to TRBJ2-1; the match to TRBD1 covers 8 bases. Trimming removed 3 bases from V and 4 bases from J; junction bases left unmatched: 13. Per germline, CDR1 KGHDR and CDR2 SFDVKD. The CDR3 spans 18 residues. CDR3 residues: CATSDPIKPGQVYNEQFF. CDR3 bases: TGTGCCACCAGTGATCCTATCAAACCGGGACAGGTATACAATGAGCAGTTCTTC.

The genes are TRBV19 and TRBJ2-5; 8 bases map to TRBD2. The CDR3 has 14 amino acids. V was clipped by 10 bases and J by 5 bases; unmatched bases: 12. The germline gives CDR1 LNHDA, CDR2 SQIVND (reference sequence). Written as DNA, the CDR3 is TGTGCCACCCGGTCAGCGGGAGTCGTGGAGACCCAGTACTTC. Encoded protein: CATRSAGVVETQYF.

The CDR3 DNA is TGTGCCCGGACAGGGGGCCACCAAGAGACCCAGTACTTC. Translation gives CARTGGHQETQYF. This chain uses TRBV6-4 with TRBJ2-5, with TRBD1 matching over 11 bases. The V gene end was trimmed by 11 bases and the J gene end by 0 bases; junction bases not matched to a gene: 2. The CDR3 is 13 amino acids. The germline gives CDR1 MRHNA, CDR2 SNTAGT.

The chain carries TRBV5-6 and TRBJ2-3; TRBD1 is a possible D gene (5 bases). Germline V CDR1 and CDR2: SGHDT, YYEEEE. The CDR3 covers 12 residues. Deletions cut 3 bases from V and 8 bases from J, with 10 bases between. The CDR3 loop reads CASSYRTSTQYF. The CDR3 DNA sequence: TGTGCCAGCAGCTATAGGACATCTACGCAGTATTTT.

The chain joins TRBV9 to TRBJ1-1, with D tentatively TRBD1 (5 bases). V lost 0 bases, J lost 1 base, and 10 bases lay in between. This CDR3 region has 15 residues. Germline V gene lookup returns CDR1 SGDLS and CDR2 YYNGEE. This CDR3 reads CASSVEWGPNTEAFF. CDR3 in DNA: TGTGCCAGCAGCGTAGAATGGGGCCCGAACACTGAAGCTTTCTTT.

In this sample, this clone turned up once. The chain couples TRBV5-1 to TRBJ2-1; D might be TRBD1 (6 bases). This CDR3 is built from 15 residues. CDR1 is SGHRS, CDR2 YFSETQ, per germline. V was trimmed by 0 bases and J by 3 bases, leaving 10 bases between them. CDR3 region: CASSLDTGSYNEQFF. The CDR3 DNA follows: TGCGCCAGCAGCTTGGACACAGGGAGCTACAATGAGCAGTTCTTC.